The clone carrying this T cell receptor (beta chain) was observed a single time. No antigen is known for it. A much larger clonotype is one base distant, so this may be a read error. The same CDR3 arises from other DNA sequences in this sample as well. These data belong to a study of shared clonotypes between healthy human individuals. Points from the study as a whole: Researchers found naive subsets generally carried larger estimated richness than memory subsets.

The CDR3 has 15 residues. Germline V gene sequence: CDR1 MNHEY, CDR2 SMNVEV (reference sequence). Each replicate PCR on the sorted subsets used about 220 ng DNA (roughly 32,000 T cell genomes). This table comes from immunoSEQ multiplex PCR, and its TCRdb copy is limited to in-frame clones, with some not included. The sample holds about 2 million clones; about 95% are singletons and the top ten take 0.13%. Sequenced: naive CD4+ T cells sorted from blood. Subset specified: CD45RA+ positively selected. The rearrangement joins TRBV27 to TRBJ1-5; 9 bases are a match to TRBD1. The sequence was collected from a man younger than 35 in good health. CDR3 nucleotide sequence: TGCGCCAGCAGTTTATCCGGGACAGGGAATCAGCCCCAGCATTTT. It translates to CASSLSGTGNQPQHF.